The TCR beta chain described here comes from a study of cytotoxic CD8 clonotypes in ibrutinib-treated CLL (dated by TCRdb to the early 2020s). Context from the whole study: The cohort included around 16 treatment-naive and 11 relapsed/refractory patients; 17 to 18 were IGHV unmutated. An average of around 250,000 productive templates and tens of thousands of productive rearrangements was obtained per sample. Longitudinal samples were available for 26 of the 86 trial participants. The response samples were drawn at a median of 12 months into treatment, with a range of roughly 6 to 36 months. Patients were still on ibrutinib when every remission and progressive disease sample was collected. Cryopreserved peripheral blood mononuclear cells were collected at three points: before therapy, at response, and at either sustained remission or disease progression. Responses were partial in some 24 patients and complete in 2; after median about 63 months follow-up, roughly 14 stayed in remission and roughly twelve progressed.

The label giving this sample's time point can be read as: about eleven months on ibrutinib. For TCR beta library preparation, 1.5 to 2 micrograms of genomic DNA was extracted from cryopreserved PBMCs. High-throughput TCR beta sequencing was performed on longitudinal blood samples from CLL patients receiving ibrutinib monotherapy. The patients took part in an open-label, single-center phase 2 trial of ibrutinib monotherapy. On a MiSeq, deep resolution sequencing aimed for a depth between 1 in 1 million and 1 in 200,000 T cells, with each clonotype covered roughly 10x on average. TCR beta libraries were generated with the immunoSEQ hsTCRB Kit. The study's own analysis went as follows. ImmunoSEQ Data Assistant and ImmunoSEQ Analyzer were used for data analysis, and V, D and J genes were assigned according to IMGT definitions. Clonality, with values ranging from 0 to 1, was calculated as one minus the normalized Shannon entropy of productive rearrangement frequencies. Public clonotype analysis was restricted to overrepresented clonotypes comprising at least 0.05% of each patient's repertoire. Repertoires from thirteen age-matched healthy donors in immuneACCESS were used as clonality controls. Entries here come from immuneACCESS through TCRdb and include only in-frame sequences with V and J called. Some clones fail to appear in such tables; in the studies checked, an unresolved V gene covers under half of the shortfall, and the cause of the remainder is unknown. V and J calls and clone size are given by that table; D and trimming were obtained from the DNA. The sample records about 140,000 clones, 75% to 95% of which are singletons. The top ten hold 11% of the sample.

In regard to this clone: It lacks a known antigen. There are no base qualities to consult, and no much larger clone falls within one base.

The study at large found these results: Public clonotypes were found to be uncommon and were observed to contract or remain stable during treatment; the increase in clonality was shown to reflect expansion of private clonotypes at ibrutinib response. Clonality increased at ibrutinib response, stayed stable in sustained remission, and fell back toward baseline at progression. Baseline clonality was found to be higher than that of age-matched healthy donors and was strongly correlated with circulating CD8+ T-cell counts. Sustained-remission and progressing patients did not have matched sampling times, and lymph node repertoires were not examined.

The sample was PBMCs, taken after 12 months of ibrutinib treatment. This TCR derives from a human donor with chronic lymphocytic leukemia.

The CDR3 amino acid sequence is: CASGTGAIAKNIQYF. The nucleotides are TGTGCCAGCGGGACAGGGGCCATAGCCAAAAACATTCAGTACTTC. The chain employs TRBV7-9 and TRBJ2-4, and 10 bases in between align with TRBD1. The CDR3 has 15 amino acids, counting the end cysteine and phenylalanine. CDR3 DNA only is kept here, 45 bases in frame from base 1. Unmatched junction bases come to 4, with V trimmed by 8 bases and J by 0 bases. The germline V gene (reference sequence) provides CDR1 SEHNR and CDR2 FQNEAQ. With all but the CDR3 taken from the reference TRBV7-9 and TRBJ2-4 genes, the full variable domain is: DTGVSQNPRHKITKRGQNVTFRCDPISEHNRLYWYRQTLGQGPEFLTYFQNEAQLEKSRLLSDRFSAERPKGSFSTLEIQRTEQGDSAMYLCASGTGAIAKNIQYFGAGTRLSVL.